The T cell receptor (beta chain) under discussion was sequenced for a study of PD-1 blockade in mismatch repair-deficient tumors. Overall study context: All were previously treated, progressing patients with some twelve mismatch repair-deficient cancer types.

Sequenced by immunoSEQ multiplex PCR; TCRdb stores in-frame clones only, minus some. The data hold about 79,000 clones, with approximately 80% observed a single time. As regards this clone: Its target is not known.

Trimming took 2 bases from V and 0 from J, leaving 8 bases between them. This CDR3 region has 15 residues. Per the germline V gene, CDR1 is SEHNR and CDR2 is FQNEAQ (reference sequence). General observations from the study: Rapid post-treatment expansion, then contraction, generally preceding radiologic response, marked tumor-resident clones.

PCR or immunohistochemistry showed mismatch repair deficiency in every enrolled patient. TCRs were sequenced from three patients responding to pembrolizumab. The sequencing used peripheral blood, collected 44 weeks after starting pembrolizumab. The chain joins TRBV7-9 to TRBJ2-1; a possible D gene is TRBD2 (6 bases). The clonotype comes from an adult with mismatch repair-deficient cancer. The CDR3 sequence is CASSLRAGSYNEQFF. For the CDR3, the DNA is TGTGCCAGCAGCTTACGAGCGGGCTCCTACAATGAGCAGTTCTTC. Combining the CDR3 with reference TRBV7-9 and TRBJ2-1 gives the whole variable domain DTGVSQNPRHKITKRGQNVTFRCDPISEHNRLYWYRQTLGQGPEFLTYFQNEAQLEKSRLLSDRFSAERPKGSFSTLEIQRTEQGDSAMYLCASSLRAGSYNEQFFGPGTRLTVL.